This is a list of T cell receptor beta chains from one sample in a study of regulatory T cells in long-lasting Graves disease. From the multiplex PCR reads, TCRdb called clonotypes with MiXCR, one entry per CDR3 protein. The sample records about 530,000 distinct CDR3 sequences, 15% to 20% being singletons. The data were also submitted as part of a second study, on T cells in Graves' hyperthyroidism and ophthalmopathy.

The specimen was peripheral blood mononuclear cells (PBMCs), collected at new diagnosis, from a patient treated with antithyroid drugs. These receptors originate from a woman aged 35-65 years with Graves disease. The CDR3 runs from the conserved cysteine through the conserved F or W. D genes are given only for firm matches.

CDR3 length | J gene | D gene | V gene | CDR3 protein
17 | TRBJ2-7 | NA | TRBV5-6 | CASSLDLSETGASRQYF
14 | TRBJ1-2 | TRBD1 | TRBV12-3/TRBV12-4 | CASSPRDRGAGYTF
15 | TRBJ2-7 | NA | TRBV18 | CASSRSSGSDYEQYF
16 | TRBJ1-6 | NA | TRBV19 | CASSIRVGRSDSPLHF
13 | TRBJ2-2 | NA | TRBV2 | CASEQLGTGELFF
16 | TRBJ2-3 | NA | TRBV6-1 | CASSEETGGGTDTQYF
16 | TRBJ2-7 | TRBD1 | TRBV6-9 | CASSYGWTGTSDEQYF
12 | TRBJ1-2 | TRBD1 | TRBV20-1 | CSAPDRGKGYTF
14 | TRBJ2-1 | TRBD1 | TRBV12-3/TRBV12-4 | CASSFDRGDNEQFF
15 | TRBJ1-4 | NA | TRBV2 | CASITYREVNEKLFF
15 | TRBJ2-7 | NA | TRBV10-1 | CASSESPVRPWEQYF
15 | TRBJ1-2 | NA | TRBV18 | CASSPGVNSRRGYTF
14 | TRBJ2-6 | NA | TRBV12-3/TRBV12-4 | CASRRAGGSNVLTF
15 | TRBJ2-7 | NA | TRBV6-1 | CASSQPPRGVYEQYF
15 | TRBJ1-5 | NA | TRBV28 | CASSLHGYSNQPQHF
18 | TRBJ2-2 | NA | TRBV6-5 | CASSYSIEESSSSGELFF
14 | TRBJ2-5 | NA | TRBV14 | CASSQRQLQETQYF
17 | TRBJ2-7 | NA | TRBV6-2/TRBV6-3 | CASSYSRSVTSPYEQYF
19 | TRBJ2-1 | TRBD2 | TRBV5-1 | CASSREVVTSGGAFHEQFF
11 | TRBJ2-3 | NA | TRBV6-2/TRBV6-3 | CASSEAQAQYF
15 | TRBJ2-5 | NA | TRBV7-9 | CASSILGQRMKTQYF
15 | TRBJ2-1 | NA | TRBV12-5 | CASGSKGAGGNEQFF
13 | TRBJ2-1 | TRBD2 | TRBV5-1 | CASSLGLADGQFF
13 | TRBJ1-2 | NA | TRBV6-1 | CASSEDFGGGYTF
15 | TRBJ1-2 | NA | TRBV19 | CASAGGSFSSYGYTF
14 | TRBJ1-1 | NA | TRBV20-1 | CSALPGDRRIEAFF
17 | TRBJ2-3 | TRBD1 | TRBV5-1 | CASSLTGQRPSTDTQYF
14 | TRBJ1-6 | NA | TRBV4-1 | CASSQDRDRLEPHF
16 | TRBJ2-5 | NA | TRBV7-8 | CASSLEGVGNQETQYF
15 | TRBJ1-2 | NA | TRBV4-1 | CASSQDPQPNYGYTF
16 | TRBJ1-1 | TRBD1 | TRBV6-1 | CASRFYRTGENTEAFF
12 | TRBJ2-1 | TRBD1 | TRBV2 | CASSQGANEQFF
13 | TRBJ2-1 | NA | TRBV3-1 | CASSQDRNNEQFF
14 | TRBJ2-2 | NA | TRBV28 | CASSLGLDTGELFF
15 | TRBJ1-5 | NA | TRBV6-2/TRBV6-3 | CASSDTTGGGLPQHF
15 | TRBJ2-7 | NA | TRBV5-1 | CASSLDNRVSDEQYF
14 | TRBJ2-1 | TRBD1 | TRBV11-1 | CASSRQGGINEQFF
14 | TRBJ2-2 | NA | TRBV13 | CASSSGVATGELFF
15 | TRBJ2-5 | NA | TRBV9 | CASSGTGMYQETQYF
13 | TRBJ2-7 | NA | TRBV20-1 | CSARDFHTYEQYF
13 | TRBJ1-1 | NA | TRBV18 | CASSTSRNTEAFF
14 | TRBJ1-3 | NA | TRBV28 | CASSFVGTGNTIYF